This paragraph reports one T cell receptor (beta chain). The data are from a study of control samples from healthy donors and cancer patients. The protocol was immunoSEQ multiplex PCR, while the TCRdb copy is restricted to in-frame clones and leaves out a portion. This table holds around 90,000 clones, more than 70% found once. Between the trimmed V and J ends, which lost 0 bases and 0 bases, there was a span of 11 bases. This CDR3 has 15 residues. CDR1 GTSNPN and CDR2 SVGIG come from the germline V gene (reference sequence). The sequenced sample was blood. The chain employs TRBV30 and TRBJ1-1, with D possibly being TRBD1 (5 bases). The receptor was derived from a woman in her thirties or forties in good health. The CDR3: CAWSVWQGMNTEAFF. DNA for the CDR3: TGTGCCTGGAGTGTATGGCAGGGAATGAACACTGAAGCTTTCTTT.